The source of this T cell receptor beta chain is a study of T cells in Graves' hyperthyroidism and ophthalmopathy. The germline V gene has CDR1 SGHTA and CDR2 FQGTGA. The CDR3 is 16 amino acids. Trimming shortened V by 4 bases and J by 3 bases, and 16 bases separated the two germline ends. What was amplified from RNA transcripts were TCR beta CDR3 regions. The primer set for the first-round RT-PCR of the TCR CDR3 was HTBI. TCRdb reanalysed the multiplex PCR reads using MiXCR and keeps one entry per CDR3 protein. Of 250,000 to 300,000 distinct CDR3 sequences listed, roughly 13% were seen once; the top ten hold around 8%.

The TCR originated in a woman between 40 and 50 years old with Graves' hyperthyroidism. The chain couples TRBV7-3 to TRBJ2-1; D may be TRBD2 (5 bases). Sequenced material: blood. For the CDR3, the DNA is TGTGCCAGCAGCTCCTCGAGCGGACTCCTCTACAATGAGCAGTTCTTC. Protein product: CASSSSSGLLYNEQFF.